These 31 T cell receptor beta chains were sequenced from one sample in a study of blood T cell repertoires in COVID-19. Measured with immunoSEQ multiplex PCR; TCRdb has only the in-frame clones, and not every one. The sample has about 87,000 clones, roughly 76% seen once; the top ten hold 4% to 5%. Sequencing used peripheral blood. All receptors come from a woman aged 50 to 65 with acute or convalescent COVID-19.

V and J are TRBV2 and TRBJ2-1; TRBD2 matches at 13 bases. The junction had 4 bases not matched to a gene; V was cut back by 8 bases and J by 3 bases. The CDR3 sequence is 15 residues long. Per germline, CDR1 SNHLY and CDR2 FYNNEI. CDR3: CASRLAGGHYNEQFF. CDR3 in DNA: TGTGCCAGCCGACTAGCGGGGGGCCACTACAATGAGCAGTTCTTC. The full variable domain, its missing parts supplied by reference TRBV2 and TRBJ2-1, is EPEVTQTPSHQVTQMGQEVILRCVPISNHLYFYWYRQILGQKVEFLVSFYNNEISEKSEIFDDQFSVERPDGSNFTLKIRSTKLEDSAMYFCASRLAGGHYNEQFFGPGTRLTVL.

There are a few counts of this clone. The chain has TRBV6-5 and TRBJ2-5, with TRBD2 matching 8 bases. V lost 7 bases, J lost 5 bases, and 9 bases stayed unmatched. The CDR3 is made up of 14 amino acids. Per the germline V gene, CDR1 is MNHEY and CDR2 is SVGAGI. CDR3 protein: CASKRGLGGETQYF. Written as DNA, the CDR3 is TGTGCCAGCAAGCGGGGGCTGGGAGGGGAGACCCAGTACTTC.

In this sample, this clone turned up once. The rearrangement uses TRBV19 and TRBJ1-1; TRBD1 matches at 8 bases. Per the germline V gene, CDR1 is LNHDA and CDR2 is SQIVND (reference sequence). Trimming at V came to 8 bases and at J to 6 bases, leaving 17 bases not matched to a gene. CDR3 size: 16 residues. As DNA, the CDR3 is TGTGCCAGTCTTAGTCCCGGGACAGGCCCAAGGGCTGAAGCTTTCTTT. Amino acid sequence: CASLSPGTGPRAEAFF.

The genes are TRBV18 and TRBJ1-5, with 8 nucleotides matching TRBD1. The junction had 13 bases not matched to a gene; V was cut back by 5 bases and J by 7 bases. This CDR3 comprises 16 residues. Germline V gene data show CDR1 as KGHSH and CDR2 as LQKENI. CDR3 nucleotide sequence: TGTGCCAGCTCAGCGGGAACCGGACAGGGCGAACAGCCCCAGCATTTT. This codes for CASSAGTGQGEQPQHF.

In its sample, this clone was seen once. The CDR3 spells CASSSDASHTRGLYNEQFF. CDR3 nucleotides: TGTGCCAGCAGCTCCGACGCGAGCCACACACGGGGGTTGTACAATGAGCAGTTCTTC. V and J are TRBV7-3 and TRBJ2-1, with D possibly matching TRBD2 (6 bases). The V gene lost 4 bases and the J gene lost 4 bases, with 26 bases spanning the gap. The CDR3 is made up of 19 amino acids. CDR1 and CDR2 from the germline V gene are SGHTA and FQGTGA.

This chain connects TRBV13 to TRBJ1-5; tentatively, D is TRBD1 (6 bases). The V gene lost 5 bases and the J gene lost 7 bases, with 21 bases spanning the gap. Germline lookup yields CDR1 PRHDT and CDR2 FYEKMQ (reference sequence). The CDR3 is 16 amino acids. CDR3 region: CASSKRTAWTGQPQHF. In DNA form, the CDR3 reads TGTGCCAGCAGCAAGAGGACAGCCTGGACCGGACAGCCCCAGCATTTT.

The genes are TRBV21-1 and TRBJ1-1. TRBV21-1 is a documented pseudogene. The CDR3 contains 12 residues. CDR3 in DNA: TGTGCCAGCAGCCAGAGGGAAACTGAAGCTTTCTTT. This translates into CASSQRETEAFF.

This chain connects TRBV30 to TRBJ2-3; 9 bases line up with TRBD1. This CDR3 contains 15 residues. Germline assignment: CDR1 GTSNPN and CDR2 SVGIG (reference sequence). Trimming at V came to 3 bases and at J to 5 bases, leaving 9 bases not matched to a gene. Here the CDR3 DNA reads TGTGCCTGGAGCGTAGGACAGGGGACAGGAGATACGCAGTATTTT. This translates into CAWSVGQGTGDTQYF.

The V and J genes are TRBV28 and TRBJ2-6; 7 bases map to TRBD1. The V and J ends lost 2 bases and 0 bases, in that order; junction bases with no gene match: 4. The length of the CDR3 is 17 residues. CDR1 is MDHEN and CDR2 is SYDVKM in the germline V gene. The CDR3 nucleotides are TGTGCCAGCAGTTTAGGGGGACAGATCTCTGGGGCCAACGTCCTGACTTTC. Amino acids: CASSLGGQISGANVLTF. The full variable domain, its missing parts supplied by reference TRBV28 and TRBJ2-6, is DVKVTQSSRYLVKRTGEKVFLECVQDMDHENMFWYRQDPGLGLRLIYFSYDVKMKEKGDIPEGYSVSREKKERFSLILESASTNQTSMYLCASSLGGQISGANVLTFGAGSRLTVL.

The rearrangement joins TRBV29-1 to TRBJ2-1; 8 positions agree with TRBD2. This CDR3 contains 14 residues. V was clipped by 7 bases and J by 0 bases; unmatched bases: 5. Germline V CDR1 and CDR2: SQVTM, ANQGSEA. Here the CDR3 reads CSGVAGSSYNEQFF. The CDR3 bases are TGCAGCGGGGTAGCGGGGAGCTCCTACAATGAGCAGTTCTTC.

The CDR3, as DNA: TGTGCCAGCTCACGCGAAGGACAGTACAATGAGCAGTTCTTC. Translation: CASSREGQYNEQFF. V and J are TRBV18 and TRBJ2-1; D possibly corresponds to TRBD1 (6 bases). Trimming stripped 4 bases from V and 4 bases from J, with 11 bases between. Germline-derived CDR1 and CDR2 are KGHSH and LQKENI. The CDR3 totals 14 residues.

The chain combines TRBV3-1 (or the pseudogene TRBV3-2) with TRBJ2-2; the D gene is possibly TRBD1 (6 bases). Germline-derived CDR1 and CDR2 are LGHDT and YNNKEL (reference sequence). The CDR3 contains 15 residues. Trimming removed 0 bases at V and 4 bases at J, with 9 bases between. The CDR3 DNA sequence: TGTGCCAGCAGCCAAGAGGGCAGGGGCACCGGGGAGCTGTTTTTT. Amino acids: CASSQEGRGTGELFF.

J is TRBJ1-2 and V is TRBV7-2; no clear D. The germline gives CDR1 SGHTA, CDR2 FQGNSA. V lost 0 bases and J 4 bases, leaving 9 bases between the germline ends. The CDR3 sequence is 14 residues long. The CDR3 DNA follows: TGTGCCAGCAGCTTAGCCTTGGCAACCTATGGCTACACCTTC. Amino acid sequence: CASSLALATYGYTF.

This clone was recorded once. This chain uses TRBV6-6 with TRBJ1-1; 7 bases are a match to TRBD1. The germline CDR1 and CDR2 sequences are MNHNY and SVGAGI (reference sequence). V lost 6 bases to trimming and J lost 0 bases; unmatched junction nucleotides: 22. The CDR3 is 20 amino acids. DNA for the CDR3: TGTGCCAGCAGCCGTTACTTCCCAGGGGGGTTAACTTCAGTGAACACTGAAGCTTTCTTT. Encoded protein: CASSRYFPGGLTSVNTEAFF.

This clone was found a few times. This CDR3 is CATSNRGGRETQYF. CDR3 in DNA: TGTGCCACCAGTAACAGGGGGGGAAGAGAGACCCAGTACTTC. This chain links TRBV15 with TRBJ2-5; D may be TRBD1 (8 bases). Germline V lookup: CDR1 LNHNV, CDR2 YYDKDF (reference sequence). This CDR3 is built from 14 residues. V was pared by 6 bases and J by 4 bases, with 15 bases between.

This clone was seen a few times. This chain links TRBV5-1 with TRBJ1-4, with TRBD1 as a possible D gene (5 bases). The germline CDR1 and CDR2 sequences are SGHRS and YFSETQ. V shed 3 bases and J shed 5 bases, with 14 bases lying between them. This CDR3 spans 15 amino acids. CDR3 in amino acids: CASSSQGIRNEKLFF. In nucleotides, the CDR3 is TGCGCCAGCAGCTCCCAGGGCATCCGCAATGAAAAACTGTTTTTT.

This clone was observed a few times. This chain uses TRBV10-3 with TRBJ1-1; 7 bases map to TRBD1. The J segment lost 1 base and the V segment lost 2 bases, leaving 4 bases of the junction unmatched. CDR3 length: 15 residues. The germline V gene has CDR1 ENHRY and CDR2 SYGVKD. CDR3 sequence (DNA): TGTGCCATCAGTGAGAAGGGACAGCAGAACACTGAAGCTTTCTTT. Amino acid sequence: CAISEKGQQNTEAFF.

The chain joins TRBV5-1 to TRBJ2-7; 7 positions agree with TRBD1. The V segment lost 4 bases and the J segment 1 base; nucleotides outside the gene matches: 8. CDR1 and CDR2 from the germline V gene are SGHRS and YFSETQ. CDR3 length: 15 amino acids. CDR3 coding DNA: TGCGCCAGCAGCCCAACAGGGGCGGTATCCTACGAGCAGTACTTC. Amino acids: CASSPTGAVSYEQYF.

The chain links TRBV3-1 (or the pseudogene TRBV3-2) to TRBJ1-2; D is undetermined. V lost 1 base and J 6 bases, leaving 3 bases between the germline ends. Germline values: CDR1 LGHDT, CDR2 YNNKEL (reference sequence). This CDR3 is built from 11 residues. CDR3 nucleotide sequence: TGTGCCAGCAGCCAAGCTCATGGCTACACCTTC. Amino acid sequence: CASSQAHGYTF.

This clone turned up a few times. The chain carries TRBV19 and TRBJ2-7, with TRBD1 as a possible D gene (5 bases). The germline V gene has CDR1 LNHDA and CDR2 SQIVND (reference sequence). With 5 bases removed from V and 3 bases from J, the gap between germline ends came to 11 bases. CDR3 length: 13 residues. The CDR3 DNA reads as TGTGCCAGTAGTTTCTCAGGGTTCTACGAGCAGTACTTC. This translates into CASSFSGFYEQYF. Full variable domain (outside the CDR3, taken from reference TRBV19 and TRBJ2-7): DGGITQSPKYLFRKEGQNVTLSCEQNLNHDAMYWYRQDPGQGLRLIYYSQIVNDFQKGDIAEGYSVSREKKESFPLTVTSAQKNPTAFYLCASSFSGFYEQYFGPGTRLTVT.

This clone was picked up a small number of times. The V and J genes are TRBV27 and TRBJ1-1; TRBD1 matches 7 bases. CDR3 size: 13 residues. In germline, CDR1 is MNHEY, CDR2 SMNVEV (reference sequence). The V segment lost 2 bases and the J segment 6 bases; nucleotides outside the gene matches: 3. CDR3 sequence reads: CASSLRGTAEAFF. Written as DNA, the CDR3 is TGTGCCAGCAGTTTAAGGGGGACAGCTGAAGCTTTCTTT.

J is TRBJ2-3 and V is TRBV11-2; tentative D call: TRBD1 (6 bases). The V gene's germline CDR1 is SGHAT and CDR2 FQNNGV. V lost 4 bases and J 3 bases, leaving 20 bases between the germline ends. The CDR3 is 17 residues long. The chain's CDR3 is CASSYTGLSTLTDTQYF. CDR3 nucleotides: TGTGCCAGCAGCTACACAGGGTTATCTACCCTAACAGATACGCAGTATTTT. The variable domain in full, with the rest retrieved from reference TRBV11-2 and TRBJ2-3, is EAGVAQSPRYKIIEKRQSVAFWCNPISGHATLYWYQQILGQGPKLLIQFQNNGVVDDSQLPKDRFSAERLKGVDSTLKIQPAKLEDSAVYLCASSYTGLSTLTDTQYFGPGTRLTVL.

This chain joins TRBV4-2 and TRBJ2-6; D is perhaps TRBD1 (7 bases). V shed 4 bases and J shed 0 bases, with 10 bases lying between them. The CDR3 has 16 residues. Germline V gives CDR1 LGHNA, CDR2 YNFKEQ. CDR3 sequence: CASSPQGGSGANVLTF. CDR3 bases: TGTGCCAGCAGCCCCCAGGGGGGCTCTGGGGCCAACGTCCTGACTTTC.

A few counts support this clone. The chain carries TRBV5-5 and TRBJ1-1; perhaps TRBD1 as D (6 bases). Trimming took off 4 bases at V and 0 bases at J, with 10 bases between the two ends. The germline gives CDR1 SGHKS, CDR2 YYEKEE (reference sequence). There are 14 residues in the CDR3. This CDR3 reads CASSIHRVNTEAFF. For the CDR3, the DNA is TGTGCCAGCAGCATTCACAGGGTGAACACTGAAGCTTTCTTT.

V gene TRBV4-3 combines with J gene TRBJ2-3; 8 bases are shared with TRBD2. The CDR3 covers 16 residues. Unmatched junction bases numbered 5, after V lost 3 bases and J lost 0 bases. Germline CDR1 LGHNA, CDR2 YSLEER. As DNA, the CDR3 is TGCGCCAGCAGCCAGCAGGTAGCGGGGAGCACAGATACGCAGTATTTT. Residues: CASSQQVAGSTDTQYF.

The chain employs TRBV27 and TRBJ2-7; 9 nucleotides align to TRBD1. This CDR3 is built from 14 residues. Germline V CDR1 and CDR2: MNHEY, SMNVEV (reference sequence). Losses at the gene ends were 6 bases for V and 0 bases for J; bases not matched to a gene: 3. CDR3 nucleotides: TGTGCCAGCAGGAGACAGGGGGGCTCCTACGAGCAGTACTTC. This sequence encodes CASRRQGGSYEQYF.

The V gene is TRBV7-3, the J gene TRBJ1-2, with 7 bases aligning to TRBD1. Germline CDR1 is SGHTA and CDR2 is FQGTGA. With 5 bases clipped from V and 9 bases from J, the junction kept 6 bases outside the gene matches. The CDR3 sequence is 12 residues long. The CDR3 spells CASSPTGPSYTF. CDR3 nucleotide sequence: TGTGCCAGCAGCCCGACAGGGCCGAGCTACACCTTC.

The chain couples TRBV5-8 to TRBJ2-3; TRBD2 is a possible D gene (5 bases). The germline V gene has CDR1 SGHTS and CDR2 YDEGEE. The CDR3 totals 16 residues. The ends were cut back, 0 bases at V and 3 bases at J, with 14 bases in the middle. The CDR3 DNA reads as TGTGCCAGCAGCTTGGTAAGCGGAAGACCAACAGATACGCAGTATTTT. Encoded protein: CASSLVSGRPTDTQYF.

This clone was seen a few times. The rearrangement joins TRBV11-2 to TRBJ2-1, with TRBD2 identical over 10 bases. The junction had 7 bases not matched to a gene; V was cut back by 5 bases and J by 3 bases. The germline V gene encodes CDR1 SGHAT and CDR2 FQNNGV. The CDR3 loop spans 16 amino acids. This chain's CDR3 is CASSRTGTSVYNEQFF. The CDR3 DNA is TGTGCCAGCAGCCGGACCGGGACTAGCGTCTACAATGAGCAGTTCTTC.

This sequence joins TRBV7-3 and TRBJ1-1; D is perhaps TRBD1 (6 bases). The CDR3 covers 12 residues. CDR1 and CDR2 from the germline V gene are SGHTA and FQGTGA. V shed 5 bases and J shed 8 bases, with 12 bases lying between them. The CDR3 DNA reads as TGTGCCAGCAGCCCCTCCGGACAGGAAGCTTTCTTT. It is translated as CASSPSGQEAFF. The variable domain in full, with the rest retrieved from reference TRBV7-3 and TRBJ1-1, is GAGVSQTPSNKVTEKGKYVELRCDPISGHTALYWYRQSLGQGPEFLIYFQGTGAADDSGLPNDRFFAVRPEGSVSTLKIQRTERGDSAVYLCASSPSGQEAFFGQGTRLTVV.

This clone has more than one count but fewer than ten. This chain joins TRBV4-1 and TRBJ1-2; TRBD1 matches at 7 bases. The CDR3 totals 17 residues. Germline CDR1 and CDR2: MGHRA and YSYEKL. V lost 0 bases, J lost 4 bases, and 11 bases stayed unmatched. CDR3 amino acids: CASSQEGKGAQSYGYTF. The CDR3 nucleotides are TGCGCCAGCAGCCAAGAAGGGAAGGGGGCGCAGAGCTATGGCTACACCTTC.